These 25 T cell receptor beta chains were all obtained from the same sample, sequenced in a study of T cells in localized non-small cell lung cancer. Generated by immunoSEQ multiplex PCR, the TCRdb table keeps only in-frame clones and is missing some. The sample records around 67,000 clones, 85% to 90% being singletons. The specimen was peripheral blood, collected before any cancer treatment. The receptors shown here come from a woman between 35 and 70 years old with stage I lung adenocarcinoma.

The rearrangement uses TRBV10-2 and TRBJ1-1; D ambiguous. V lost 6 bases to trimming and J lost 4 bases, with 6 bases between them. The CDR3 spans 11 residues. Germline V gene data show CDR1 as WSHSY and CDR2 as SAAADI. Here the CDR3 reads CASSLGTEAFF. DNA for the CDR3: TGCGCCAGCAGCCTCGGCACTGAAGCTTTCTTT.

The chain employs TRBV5-1 and TRBJ2-1; 8 bases are shared with TRBD1. Germline CDR1 is SGHRS and CDR2 is YFSETQ. The CDR3 has 15 amino acids. The V gene end was trimmed by 1 base and the J gene end by 0 bases; junction bases not matched to a gene: 0. CDR3 sequence (DNA): TGCGCCAGCAGCTTGACAGGGGGCTCCTACAATGAGCAGTTCTTC. Translated, it gives CASSLTGGSYNEQFF.

This chain uses TRBV29-1 with TRBJ2-3; 13 bases are shared with TRBD2. This CDR3 has 15 amino acids. Germline lookup yields CDR1 SQVTM and CDR2 ANQGSEA. V was clipped by 5 bases and J by 2 bases; unmatched bases: 4. This CDR3 is CSVWGLAGPTDTQYF. The CDR3, as DNA: TGCAGCGTTTGGGGACTAGCGGGGCCCACAGATACGCAGTATTTT.

The chain's CDR3 is CASATRQYNEQFF. CDR3 coding DNA: TGTGCCAGCGCCACACGGCAGTACAATGAGCAGTTCTTC. The rearrangement uses TRBV7-8 and TRBJ2-1; D is uncertain. The CDR3 consists of 13 residues. Deletions cut 8 bases from V and 4 bases from J, with 12 bases between. Germline CDR1 is SGHVS and CDR2 is FQNEAQ.

V is TRBV6-5 and J is TRBJ2-7; 9 nucleotides match TRBD1. Trimming at V came to 5 bases and at J to 7 bases, leaving 9 bases not matched to a gene. The CDR3 covers 14 residues. The V gene's germline CDR1 is MNHEY and CDR2 SVGAGI. DNA for the CDR3: TGTGCCAGCAGTGACCGGGACAGGGCTAAAGAGCAGTACTTC. It yields the protein CASSDRDRAKEQYF.

V is TRBV6-6 and J is TRBJ2-5; D might be TRBD1 (6 bases). The V gene's germline CDR1 is MNHNY and CDR2 SVGAGI (reference sequence). V was shortened by 7 bases and J by 1 base, with 13 bases between the two germline ends. The CDR3 covers 14 residues. CDR3 amino acids: CASTARGSQETQYF. The CDR3 DNA is TGTGCCAGCACCGCCAGGGGTTCCCAAGAGACCCAGTACTTC.

The chain recombines TRBV6-6 with TRBJ2-7, with a possible D match to TRBD1 (5 bases). With 0 bases removed from V and 7 bases from J, the gap between germline ends came to 19 bases. The germline CDR1 and CDR2 sequences are MNHNY and SVGAGI (reference sequence). CDR3 length: 16 residues. CDR3 residues: CASSYSALRGSDEQYF. The CDR3 DNA sequence: TGTGCCAGCAGTTACTCGGCCCTTAGGGGTTCAGATGAGCAGTACTTC.

The CDR3 coding sequence is TGTGCCAGCAGCGGTCCACTAGCGGGGGGGCAAAATGAGCAGTTCTTC. It is translated as CASSGPLAGGQNEQFF. The chain employs TRBV9 and TRBJ2-1; 13 bases line up with TRBD2. Germline CDR1 SGDLS, CDR2 YYNGEE. CDR3 length: 16 residues. The junction had 7 bases not matched to a gene; V was cut back by 3 bases and J by 7 bases.

The chain couples TRBV29-1 to TRBJ1-1; no reliable D call. From germline, CDR1 is SQVTM and CDR2 ANQGSEA. CDR3 length: 11 amino acids. The V end was cut by 7 bases, the J end by 6 bases, with 12 bases between. In DNA form, the CDR3 reads TGCAGCGCTAGGGAGGGCGCTGAAGCTTTCTTT. This codes for CSAREGAEAFF.

The chain has TRBV28 and TRBJ1-2; no reliable D call. Germline CDR1 is MDHEN and CDR2 is SYDVKM. V lost 5 bases and J lost 1, with 14 bases in between. The CDR3 loop spans 15 amino acids. CDR3 protein: CASSTAGNSNYGYTF. The CDR3 DNA sequence: TGTGCCAGCAGTACGGCGGGAAATAGTAACTATGGCTACACCTTC.

The chain joins TRBV19 to TRBJ1-2; TRBD1 aligns across 8 bases. This CDR3 has 13 residues. V lost 7 bases, J lost 8 bases, and 9 bases stayed unmatched. Germline CDR1 LNHDA, CDR2 SQIVND (reference sequence). CDR3 region: CASTRTGFRGYTF. CDR3 DNA: TGTGCCAGTACTCGGACAGGGTTTCGCGGCTACACCTTC.

This clone has just one count. CDR3 sequence: CATRGADYGYTF. The DNA of the CDR3 is TGTGCCACTAGGGGGGCGGACTATGGCTACACCTTC. The chain joins TRBV6-4 to TRBJ1-2; a possible D gene is TRBD1 (6 bases). V was shortened by 10 bases and J by 3 bases, with 12 bases between the two germline ends. The CDR3 covers 12 residues. Germline V gives CDR1 MRHNA, CDR2 SNTAGT.

The chain carries TRBV10-3 and TRBJ1-1; a possible D gene is TRBD1 (6 bases). Germline CDR1 is ENHRY and CDR2 is SYGVKD. The CDR3 length is 14 residues. V was trimmed by 6 bases and J by 3 bases, leaving 14 bases between them. CDR3 region: CAISRDTFYTEAFF. In DNA, the CDR3 is TGTGCCATCAGCCGGGACACTTTTTACACTGAAGCTTTCTTT.

The chain employs TRBV23-1 and TRBJ2-2, with TRBD1 identical over 8 bases. TRBV23-1 is an open reading frame, and its role is uncertain. The trim removed 8 bases at V and 5 bases at J, leaving 13 bases unmatched. The CDR3 is 16 amino acids. CDR3: CASPTTGETITGELFF. In nucleotides, the CDR3 is TGCGCCAGCCCGACGACAGGGGAGACGATTACCGGGGAGCTGTTTTTT.

The rearrangement links TRBV7-9 to TRBJ2-3; 9 nucleotides align to TRBD2. V lost 4 bases and J lost 2; bases outside the gene matches: 7. The germline CDR1 and CDR2 sequences are SEHNR and FQNEAQ (reference sequence). This CDR3 comprises 16 residues. The CDR3 DNA follows: TGTGCCAGCAGCTCCATTAGCGGGAGTTTCACAGATACGCAGTATTTT. This encodes CASSSISGSFTDTQYF. Combining the CDR3 with reference TRBV7-9 and TRBJ2-3 gives the whole variable domain DTGVSQNPRHKITKRGQNVTFRCDPISEHNRLYWYRQTLGQGPEFLTYFQNEAQLEKSRLLSDRFSAERPKGSFSTLEIQRTEQGDSAMYLCASSSISGSFTDTQYFGPGTRLTVL.

V usage is TRBV7-3 and J usage is TRBJ2-7, with D unclear. Germline lookup yields CDR1 SGHTA and CDR2 FQGTGA. The CDR3 is 12 amino acids. V shed 3 bases and J shed 7 bases, with 10 bases lying between them. The chain's CDR3 is CASSFGLSEQYF. CDR3 sequence (DNA): TGTGCCAGCAGCTTCGGGTTGAGTGAGCAGTACTTC.

The chain couples TRBV5-1 to TRBJ2-3; 16 bases line up with TRBD2. Trimming at V came to 3 bases and at J to 2 bases, leaving 9 bases not matched to a gene. CDR1 and CDR2 (germline): SGHRS, YFSETQ. This CDR3 has 19 residues. As DNA, the CDR3 is TGCGCCAGCAGCTACCAGGGACTAGCGGGGGGGCGAGCCACAGATACGCAGTATTTT. This gives the protein CASSYQGLAGGRATDTQYF.

This chain joins TRBV10-1 and TRBJ2-1, with TRBD2 matching 8 bases. This CDR3 region has 14 residues. The junction had 8 bases not matched to a gene; V was cut back by 4 bases and J by 9 bases. Germline assignment: CDR1 WNHNN and CDR2 SYGVQD (reference sequence). The CDR3 DNA reads as TGCGCCAGCAGTGTTGCGGGGGGTATCGGTGAGCAGTTCTTC. This codes for CASSVAGGIGEQFF.

The chain is built from TRBV5-5 and TRBJ2-5, with D perhaps matching TRBD2 (5 bases). Germline V gene sequence: CDR1 SGHKS, CDR2 YYEKEE (reference sequence). V gave up 4 bases and J gave up 5 bases, with 18 bases separating them. This CDR3 comprises 15 residues. The CDR3 here is CASSIDEGGLETQYF. DNA for the CDR3: TGTGCCAGCAGCATCGACGAAGGAGGATTGGAGACCCAGTACTTC.

The gene calls are TRBV28 and TRBJ2-2; no clear D. CDR1 is MDHEN and CDR2 is SYDVKM in the germline V gene. CDR3 length: 14 residues. The V end was cut by 10 bases, the J end by 7 bases, with 19 bases between. The DNA for the CDR3 is TGTGCCACCTCTGGGCTAGTTATGGGCGGGGAGCTGTTTTTT. This codes for CATSGLVMGGELFF. Using reference TRBV28 and TRBJ2-2 for the parts outside the CDR3, the full variable domain is DVKVTQSSRYLVKRTGEKVFLECVQDMDHENMFWYRQDPGLGLRLIYFSYDVKMKEKGDIPEGYSVSREKKERFSLILESASTNQTSMYLCATSGLVMGGELFFGEGSRLTVL.

J is TRBJ1-1 and V is TRBV9; no reliable D call. The germline V gene encodes CDR1 SGDLS and CDR2 YYNGEE. The CDR3 length is 15 residues. The germline V and J ends were trimmed by 0 bases and 0 bases, with 9 bases remaining between them. The CDR3 here is CASSVESGLNTEAFF. In nucleotides, the CDR3 is TGTGCCAGCAGCGTAGAATCAGGCCTGAACACTGAAGCTTTCTTT. The whole variable domain, remainder taken from reference TRBV9 and TRBJ1-1, is DSGVTQTPKHLITATGQRVTLRCSPRSGDLSVYWYQQSLDQGLQFLIQYYNGEERAKGNILERFSAQQFPDLHSELNLSSLELGDSALYFCASSVESGLNTEAFFGQGTRLTVV.

J is TRBJ2-3 and V is TRBV5-1; D possibly corresponds to TRBD2 (6 bases). V gave up 2 bases and J gave up 8 bases, with 18 bases separating them. The CDR3 totals 15 residues. Germline V lookup: CDR1 SGHRS, CDR2 YFSETQ. The CDR3 sequence: CASSFGTPLEGTQYF. CDR3 in DNA: TGCGCCAGCAGCTTCGGGACTCCGCTAGAGGGTACGCAGTATTTT.

CDR3 protein: CAWKDGNQPQHF. The CDR3 nucleotides are TGTGCCTGGAAGGACGGCAATCAGCCCCAGCATTTT. The rearrangement links TRBV30 to TRBJ1-5; D is uncertain. Germline values: CDR1 GTSNPN, CDR2 SVGIG (reference sequence). Trimming took off 4 bases at V and 2 bases at J, with 6 bases between the two ends. The CDR3 totals 12 residues.

The rearrangement uses TRBV4-3 and TRBJ1-1, with D possibly matching TRBD1 (5 bases). This CDR3 region has 12 residues. Germline lookup yields CDR1 LGHNA and CDR2 YSLEER. The germline V and J ends were trimmed by 3 bases and 8 bases, with 10 bases remaining between them. Written as DNA, the CDR3 is TGCGCCAGCAGCCATGCGGACAAGGAAGCTTTCTTT. This codes for CASSHADKEAFF.

The chain uses TRBV10-3 and TRBJ1-3; the match to TRBD1 covers 8 bases. From germline, CDR1 is ENHRY and CDR2 SYGVKD. This CDR3 contains 16 residues. After removal of 1 base from V and 10 bases from J, the junction contained 12 bases not matched to a gene. The CDR3 spells CAISEWTGSPRGTIYF. CDR3 bases: TGTGCCATCAGTGAGTGGACAGGGTCGCCCAGGGGGACCATATATTTT.